Listed below are T cell receptor beta chains from one sample, sequenced in a study of CD8+ T cells in alopecia areata. Generated by immunoSEQ multiplex PCR, the TCRdb table keeps only in-frame clones and is missing some. The repertoire consists of fewer than 250,000 clones, with 35% to 45% occurring once and the leading ten covering under 0.55%. Material: CD4+ T cells sorted from blood, obtained at week 34, from a patient treated with tofacitinib. These receptors all stem from a human donor with alopecia areata. The CDR3 runs from the conserved cysteine through the conserved F or W. Fields, in order: J gene, clone size, V gene, D gene, CDR3 DNA, CDR3 protein. A D gene is named only where the DNA matches it firmly. Not every row has a clone size; where given, it reads once, few, many or a size class.

J: TRBJ2-1; size: once; V: TRBV29-1; D: TRBD2; DNA: TGCAGCGCAGACCAGCGGGGGGGCTCGTACAATGAGCAGTTCTTC; CDR3: CSADQRGGSYNEQFF
J: TRBJ2-5; size: few; V: TRBV6-6; D: .; DNA: TGTGCCAGCAATAGGGGTCCTCAAGAGACCCAGTACTTC; CDR3: CASNRGPQETQYF
J: TRBJ1-1; size: .; V: TRBV5-1; D: .; DNA: TGCGCCAGCAGCTTGTTGTCTCTGCCCGGAGAAGCTTTCTTT; CDR3: CASSLLSLPGEAFF
J: TRBJ2-7; size: .; V: TRBV6-5; D: .; DNA: TGTGCCAGCAGTTCACGCTACGAGCAGTACTTC; CDR3: CASSSRYEQYF
J: TRBJ2-4; size: .; V: TRBV30; D: .; DNA: TGTGCCTGGAGTGCAGCCAGGGGTCGTGCCAAAAACATTCAGTACTTC; CDR3: CAWSAARGRAKNIQYF
J: TRBJ2-5; size: .; V: TRBV7-2; D: .; DNA: TGTGCCAGCAGCTTAGGAGGGTTGACGGAGCAAGAGACCCAGTACTTC; CDR3: CASSLGGLTEQETQYF
J: TRBJ2-7; size: .; V: TRBV2; D: TRBD2; DNA: TGTGCCAGCAGCGGGGGGACCGACTACGAGCAGTACTTC; CDR3: CASSGGTDYEQYF
J: TRBJ2-7; size: few; V: TRBV30; D: .; DNA: TGTGCCTGGAGTGGCACGGGACGCCAATTCTCCTACGAGCAGTACTTC; CDR3: CAWSGTGRQFSYEQYF
J: TRBJ2-1; size: .; V: TRBV5-1; D: .; DNA: TGCGCCAGCAGCTTGGAAAGTTACAATGAGCAGTTCTTC; CDR3: CASSLESYNEQFF
J: TRBJ2-3; size: few; V: TRBV6-5; D: .; DNA: TGTGCCAGCAGTCCCCAGGGACCGCCCCCACATACGCAGTATTTT; CDR3: CASSPQGPPPHTQYF
J: TRBJ1-2; size: once; V: TRBV4-1; D: TRBD1; DNA: TGCGCCAGCAGCCAAGAGGTCCGGGACAGGCGATTCTCTGGCTACACCTTC; CDR3: CASSQEVRDRRFSGYTF
J: TRBJ1-5; size: few; V: TRBV19; D: .; DNA: TGTGCCAGTAGTCCCCGACCTCTACTGGATCAGCCCCAGCATTTT; CDR3: CASSPRPLLDQPQHF
J: TRBJ1-1; size: .; V: TRBV29-1; D: .; DNA: TGCAGCGTTGAACTTAAGAACACTGAAGCTTTCTTT; CDR3: CSVELKNTEAFF
J: TRBJ1-1; size: .; V: TRBV29-1; D: TRBD1; DNA: TGCAGCGCCCAGACAGGGGGTAACACTGAAGCTTTCTTT; CDR3: CSAQTGGNTEAFF
J: TRBJ1-2; size: .; V: TRBV30; D: .; DNA: TGTGCCTCCCTGACAGGAGTCTCCGGCTACACCTTC; CDR3: CASLTGVSGYTF
J: TRBJ2-7; size: .; V: TRBV30; D: .; DNA: TGTGCCTGGAGTGGACAGACCTACGAGCAGTACTTC; CDR3: CAWSGQTYEQYF
J: TRBJ2-1; size: .; V: TRBV15; D: TRBD2; DNA: TGTGCCACCAGCGCACACCTCACTAGCGGGGGGCCCGGCCAGCAGTTCTTC; CDR3: CATSAHLTSGGPGQQFF
J: TRBJ1-4; size: .; V: TRBV2; D: .; DNA: TGTGCCAGCATGAGGGGGGAAACCGAAAAACTGTTTTTT; CDR3: CASMRGETEKLFF
J: TRBJ2-6; size: .; V: TRBV6-5; D: .; DNA: TGTGCCAGCAGTTACTCGAGGAACTCCGGGGCCAACGTCCTGACTTTC; CDR3: CASSYSRNSGANVLTF
J: TRBJ1-2; size: .; V: TRBV30; D: .; DNA: TGTGCCTGGAGTAAAGGGGGAGGGGTCTATGGCTACACCTTC; CDR3: CAWSKGGGVYGYTF
J: TRBJ1-1; size: few; V: TRBV10-2; D: .; DNA: TGCGCCAGCAGTGGATTACAGGGCTCAGAAGCTTTCTTT; CDR3: CASSGLQGSEAFF
J: TRBJ1-1; size: .; V: TRBV30; D: .; DNA: TGTGCCTGGAGTGTACTGGGAGGGGGAGCTTTCTTT; CDR3: CAWSVLGGGAFF
J: TRBJ1-2; size: few; V: TRBV18; D: .; DNA: TGTGCCAGCTCACCACAGGCAGGGGAGGCCTATGGCTACACCTTC; CDR3: CASSPQAGEAYGYTF
J: TRBJ2-2; size: few; V: TRBV14; D: .; DNA: TGTGCCAGCAATGAACAGGGATCGAACACCGGGGAGCTGTTTTTT; CDR3: CASNEQGSNTGELFF
J: TRBJ2-7; size: .; V: TRBV5-1; D: TRBD2; DNA: TGCGCCAGCAGCTGGGGGACTAGCGGGGGCGAGCAGTACTTC; CDR3: CASSWGTSGGEQYF
J: TRBJ2-5; size: .; V: TRBV2; D: .; DNA: TGTGCCAGCAGTGGTATGGGAGGAGAAGAGACCCAGTACTTC; CDR3: CASSGMGGEETQYF
J: TRBJ1-2; size: few; V: TRBV7-6; D: .; DNA: TGTGCCAGCAGCTTAGATCCGACCGGCGACTATGGCTACACCTTC; CDR3: CASSLDPTGDYGYTF
J: TRBJ2-7; size: .; V: TRBV9; D: .; DNA: TGTGCCAGCAGCGTAGGTTGGGGGGAGACATCCTACGAGCAGTACTTC; CDR3: CASSVGWGETSYEQYF
J: TRBJ1-1; size: few; V: TRBV7-9; D: .; DNA: TGTGCCAGCAGCTTAGCCAGGGGCTCTTCCACTGAAGCTTTCTTT; CDR3: CASSLARGSSTEAFF
J: TRBJ1-6; size: .; V: TRBV5-1; D: TRBD1; DNA: TGCGCCAGCAGCCCGGGACAGGGAGTTTCACCCCTCCACTTT; CDR3: CASSPGQGVSPLHF
J: TRBJ2-5; size: few; V: TRBV5-1; D: .; DNA: TGCGCCAGCAGCTTGGGGACAGTTCAAGAGACCCAGTACTTC; CDR3: CASSLGTVQETQYF